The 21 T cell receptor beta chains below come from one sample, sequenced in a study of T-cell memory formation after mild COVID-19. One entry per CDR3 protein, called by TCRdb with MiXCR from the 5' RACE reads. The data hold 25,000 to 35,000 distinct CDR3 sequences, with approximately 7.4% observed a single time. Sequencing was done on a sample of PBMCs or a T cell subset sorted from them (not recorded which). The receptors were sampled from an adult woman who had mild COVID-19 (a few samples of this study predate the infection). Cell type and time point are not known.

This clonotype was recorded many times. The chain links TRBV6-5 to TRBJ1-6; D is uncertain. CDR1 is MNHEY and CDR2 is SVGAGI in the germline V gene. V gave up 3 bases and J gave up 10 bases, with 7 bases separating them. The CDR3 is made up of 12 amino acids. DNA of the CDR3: TGTGCCAGCAGTTATAAGACATCACCCCTCCACTTT. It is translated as CASSYKTSPLHF.

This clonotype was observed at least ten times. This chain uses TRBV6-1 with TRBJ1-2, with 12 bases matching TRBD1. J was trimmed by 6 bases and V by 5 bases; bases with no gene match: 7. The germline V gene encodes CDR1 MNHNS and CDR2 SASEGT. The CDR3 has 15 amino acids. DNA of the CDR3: TGTGCCAGCAGTCCGCGGGACAGGGGGCTTGATGGCTACACCTTC. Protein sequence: CASSPRDRGLDGYTF.

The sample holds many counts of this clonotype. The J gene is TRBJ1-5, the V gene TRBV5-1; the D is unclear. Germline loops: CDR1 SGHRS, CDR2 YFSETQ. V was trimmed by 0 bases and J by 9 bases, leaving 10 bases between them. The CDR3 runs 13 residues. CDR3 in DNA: TGCGCCAGCAGCTTGGAGGCCGGCTGGCCCCAGCATTTT. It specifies CASSLEAGWPQHF.

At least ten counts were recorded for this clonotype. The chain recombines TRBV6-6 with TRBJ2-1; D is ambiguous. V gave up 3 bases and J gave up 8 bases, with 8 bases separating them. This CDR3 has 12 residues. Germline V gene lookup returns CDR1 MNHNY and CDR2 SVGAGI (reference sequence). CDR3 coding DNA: TGTGCCAGCAGTTATATCCGGGATGAGCAGTTCTTC. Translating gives CASSYIRDEQFF.

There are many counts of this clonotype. The chain's CDR3 is CSATPGGGRGELFF. The DNA for the CDR3 is TGCAGTGCTACCCCGGGCGGGGGACGCGGGGAGCTGTTTTTT. The chain joins TRBV20-1 to TRBJ2-2; TRBD2 agrees at 7 bases. Germline V gene lookup returns CDR1 DFQATT and CDR2 SNEGSKA (reference sequence). CDR3 size: 14 residues. V was clipped by 4 bases and J by 7 bases; unmatched bases: 9.

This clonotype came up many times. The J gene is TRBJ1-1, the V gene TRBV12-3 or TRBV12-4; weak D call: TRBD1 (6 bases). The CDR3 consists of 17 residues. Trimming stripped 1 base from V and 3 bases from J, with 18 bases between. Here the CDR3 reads CASSLEIMRGGYTEAFF. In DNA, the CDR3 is TGTGCCAGCAGTTTAGAGATTATGAGAGGGGGATACACTGAAGCTTTCTTT.

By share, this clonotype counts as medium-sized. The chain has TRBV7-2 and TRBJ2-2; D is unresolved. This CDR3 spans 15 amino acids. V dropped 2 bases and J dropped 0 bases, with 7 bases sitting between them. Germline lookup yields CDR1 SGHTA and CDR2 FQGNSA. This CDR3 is CASSLLAPNTGELFF. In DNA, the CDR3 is TGTGCCAGCAGCTTACTCGCCCCGAACACCGGGGAGCTGTTTTTT.

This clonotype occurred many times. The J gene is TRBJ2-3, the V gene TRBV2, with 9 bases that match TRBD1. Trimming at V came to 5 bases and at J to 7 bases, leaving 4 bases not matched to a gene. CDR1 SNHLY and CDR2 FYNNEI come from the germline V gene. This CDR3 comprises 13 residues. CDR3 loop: CASSRQGGNTQYF. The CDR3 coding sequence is TGTGCCAGCAGTAGACAGGGGGGAAATACGCAGTATTTT.

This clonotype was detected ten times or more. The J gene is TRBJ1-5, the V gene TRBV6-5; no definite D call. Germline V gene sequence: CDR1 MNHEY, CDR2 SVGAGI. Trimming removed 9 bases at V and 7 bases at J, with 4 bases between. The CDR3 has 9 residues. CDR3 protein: CASQQPQHF. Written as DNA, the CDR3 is TGTGCCAGTCAACAGCCCCAGCATTTT.

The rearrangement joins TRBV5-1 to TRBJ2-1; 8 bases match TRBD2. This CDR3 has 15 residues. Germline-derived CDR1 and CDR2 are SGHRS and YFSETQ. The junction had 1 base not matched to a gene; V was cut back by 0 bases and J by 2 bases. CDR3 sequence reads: CASSLELAAYNEQFF. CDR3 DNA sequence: TGCGCCAGCAGCTTGGAACTAGCGGCCTACAATGAGCAGTTCTTC.

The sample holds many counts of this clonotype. CDR3 nucleotide sequence: TGTGCCAGCTCAGCCACTAGCACAGATACGCAGTATTTT. It codes for CASSATSTDTQYF. The V gene is TRBV18, the J gene TRBJ2-3; D uncertain. The CDR3 is made up of 13 amino acids. The germline V gene encodes CDR1 KGHSH and CDR2 LQKENI. Trimming took off 5 bases at V and 0 bases at J, with 6 bases between the two ends.

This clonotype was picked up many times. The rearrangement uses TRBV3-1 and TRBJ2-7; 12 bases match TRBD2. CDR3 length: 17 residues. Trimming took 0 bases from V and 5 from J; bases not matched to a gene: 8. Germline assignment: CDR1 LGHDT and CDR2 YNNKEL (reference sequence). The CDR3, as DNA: TGTGCCAGCAGCCAAGATCGGCTAGCGGGGGGGCCCCACGAGCAGTACTTC. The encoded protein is CASSQDRLAGGPHEQYF.

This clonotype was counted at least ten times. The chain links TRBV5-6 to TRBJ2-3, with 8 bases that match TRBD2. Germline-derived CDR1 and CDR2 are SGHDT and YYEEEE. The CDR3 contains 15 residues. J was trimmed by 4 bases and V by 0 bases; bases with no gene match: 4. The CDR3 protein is CASSLASGGPDTQYF. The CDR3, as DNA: TGTGCCAGCAGCTTGGCGTCGGGAGGGCCAGATACGCAGTATTTT.

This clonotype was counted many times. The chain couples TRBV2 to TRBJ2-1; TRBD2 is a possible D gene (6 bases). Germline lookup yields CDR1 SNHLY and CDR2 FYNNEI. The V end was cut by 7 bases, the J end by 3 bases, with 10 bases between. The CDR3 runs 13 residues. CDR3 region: CASNLEGYNEQFF. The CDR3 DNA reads TGTGCCAGCAATCTGGAGGGCTACAATGAGCAGTTCTTC.

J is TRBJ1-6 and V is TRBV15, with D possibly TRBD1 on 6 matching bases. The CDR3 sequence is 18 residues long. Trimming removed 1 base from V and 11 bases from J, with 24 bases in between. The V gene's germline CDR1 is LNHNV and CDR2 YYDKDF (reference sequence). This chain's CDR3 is CATSRGGPRGTVSAPLHF. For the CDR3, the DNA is TGTGCCACCAGCAGAGGGGGACCCAGGGGTACGGTGTCTGCACCCCTCCACTTT.

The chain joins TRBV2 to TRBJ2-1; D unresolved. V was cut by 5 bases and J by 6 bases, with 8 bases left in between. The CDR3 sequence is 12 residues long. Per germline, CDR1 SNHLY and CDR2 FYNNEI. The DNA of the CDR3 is TGTGCCAGCAGTCCCTATAGCAATGAGCAGTTCTTC. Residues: CASSPYSNEQFF.

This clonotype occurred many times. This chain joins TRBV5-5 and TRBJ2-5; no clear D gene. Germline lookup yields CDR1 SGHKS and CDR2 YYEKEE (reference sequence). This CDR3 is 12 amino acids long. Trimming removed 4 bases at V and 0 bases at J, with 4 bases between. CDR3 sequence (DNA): TGTGCCAGCAGCGTCTACCAAGAGACCCAGTACTTC. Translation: CASSVYQETQYF.

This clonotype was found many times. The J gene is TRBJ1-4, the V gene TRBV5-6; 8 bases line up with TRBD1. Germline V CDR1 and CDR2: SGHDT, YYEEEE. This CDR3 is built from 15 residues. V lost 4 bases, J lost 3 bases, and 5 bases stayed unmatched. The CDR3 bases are TGTGCCAGCAGCAGACAGGGGACTGCTAATGAAAAACTGTTTTTT. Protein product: CASSRQGTANEKLFF.

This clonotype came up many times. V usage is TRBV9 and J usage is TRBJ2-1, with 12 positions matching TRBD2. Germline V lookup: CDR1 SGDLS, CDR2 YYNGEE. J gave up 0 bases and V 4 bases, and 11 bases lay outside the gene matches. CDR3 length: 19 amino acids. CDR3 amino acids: CASSPRLAGEPGSYNEQFF. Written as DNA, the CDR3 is TGTGCCAGCAGCCCTCGACTAGCGGGGGAGCCGGGCTCCTACAATGAGCAGTTCTTC.

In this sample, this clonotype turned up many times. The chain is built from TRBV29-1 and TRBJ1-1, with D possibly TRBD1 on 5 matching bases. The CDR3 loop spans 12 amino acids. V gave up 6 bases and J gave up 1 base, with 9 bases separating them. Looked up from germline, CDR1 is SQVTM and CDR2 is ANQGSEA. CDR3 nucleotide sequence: TGCAGCGTAGTCGGACAGAACACTGAAGCTTTCTTT. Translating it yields CSVVGQNTEAFF.

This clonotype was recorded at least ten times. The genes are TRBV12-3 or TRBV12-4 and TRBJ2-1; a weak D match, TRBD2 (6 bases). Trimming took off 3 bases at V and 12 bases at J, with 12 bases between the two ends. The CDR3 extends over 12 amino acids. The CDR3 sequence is CASSLEGRGQFF. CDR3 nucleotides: TGTGCCAGCAGTTTGGAGGGGAGAGGGCAGTTCTTC.